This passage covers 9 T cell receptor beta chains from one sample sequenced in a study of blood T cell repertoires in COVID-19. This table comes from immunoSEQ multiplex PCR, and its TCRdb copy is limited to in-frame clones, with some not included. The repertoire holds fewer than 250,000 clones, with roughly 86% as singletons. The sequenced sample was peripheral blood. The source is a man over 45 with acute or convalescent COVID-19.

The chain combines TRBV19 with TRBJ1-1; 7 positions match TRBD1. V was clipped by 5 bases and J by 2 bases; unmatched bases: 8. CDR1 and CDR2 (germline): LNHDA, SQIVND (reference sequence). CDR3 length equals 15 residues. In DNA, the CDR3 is TGTGCCAGTAGTGCGGACAGGCGACGAAACACTGAAGCTTTCTTT. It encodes CASSADRRRNTEAFF.

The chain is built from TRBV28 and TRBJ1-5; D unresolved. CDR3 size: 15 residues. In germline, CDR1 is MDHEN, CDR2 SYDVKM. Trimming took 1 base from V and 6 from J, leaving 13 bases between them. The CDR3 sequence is CASSLLIGGSQPQHF. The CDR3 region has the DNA TGTGCCAGCAGTTTATTAATAGGAGGTAGTCAGCCCCAGCATTTT.

The CDR3 protein is CASRRQGDTNEKLFF. The CDR3 bases are TGTGCCAGCAGACGTCAGGGGGACACTAATGAAAAACTGTTTTTT. The chain has TRBV6-5 and TRBJ1-4, with 7 bases aligning to TRBD1. From germline, CDR1 is MNHEY and CDR2 SVGAGI. The CDR3 runs to 15 residues. V shed 6 bases, J shed 2 bases, and the junction held 6 bases outside the gene matches.

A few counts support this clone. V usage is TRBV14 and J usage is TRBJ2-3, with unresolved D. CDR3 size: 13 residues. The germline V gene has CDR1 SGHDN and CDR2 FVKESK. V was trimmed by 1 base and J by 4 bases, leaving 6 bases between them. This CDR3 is CASSQVLSDTQYF. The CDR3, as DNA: TGTGCCAGCAGCCAAGTTCTTTCAGATACGCAGTATTTT.

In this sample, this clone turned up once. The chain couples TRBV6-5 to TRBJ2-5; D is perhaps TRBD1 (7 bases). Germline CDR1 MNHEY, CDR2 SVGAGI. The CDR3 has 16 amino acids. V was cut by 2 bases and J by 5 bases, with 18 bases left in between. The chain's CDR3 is CASSYGSSRGAETQYF. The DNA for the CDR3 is TGTGCCAGCAGTTACGGTTCTAGCAGGGGGGCCGAGACCCAGTACTTC.

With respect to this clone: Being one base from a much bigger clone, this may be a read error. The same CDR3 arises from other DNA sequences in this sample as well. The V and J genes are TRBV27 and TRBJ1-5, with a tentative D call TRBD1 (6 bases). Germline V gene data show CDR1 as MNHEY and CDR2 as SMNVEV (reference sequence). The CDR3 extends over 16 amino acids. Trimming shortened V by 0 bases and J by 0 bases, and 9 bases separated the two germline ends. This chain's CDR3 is CASSLSGQNSNQPQHF. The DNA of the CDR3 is TGTGCCAGCAGTTTATCTGGACAGAATAGCAATCAGCCCCAGCATTTT.

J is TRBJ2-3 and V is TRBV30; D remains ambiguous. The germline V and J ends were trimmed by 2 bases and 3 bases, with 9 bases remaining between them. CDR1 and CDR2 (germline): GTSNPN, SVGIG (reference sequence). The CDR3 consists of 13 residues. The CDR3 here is CAWSPFNTDTQYF. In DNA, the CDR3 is TGTGCCTGGAGTCCTTTTAATACAGATACGCAGTATTTT.

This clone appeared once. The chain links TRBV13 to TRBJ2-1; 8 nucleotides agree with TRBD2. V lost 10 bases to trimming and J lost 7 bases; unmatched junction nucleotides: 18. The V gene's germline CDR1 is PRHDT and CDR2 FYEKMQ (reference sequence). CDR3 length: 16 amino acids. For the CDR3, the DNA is TGTGCCACGAACCGTCGGCAGAGCGGGAGTTGGAATGAGCAGTTCTTC. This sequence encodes CATNRRQSGSWNEQFF.

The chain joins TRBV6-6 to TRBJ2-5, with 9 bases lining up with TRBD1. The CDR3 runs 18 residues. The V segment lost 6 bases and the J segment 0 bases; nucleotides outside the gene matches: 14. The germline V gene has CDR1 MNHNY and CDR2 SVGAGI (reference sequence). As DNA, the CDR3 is TGTGCCAGCAGCCGAAGACAGGGGGGTACCACTTACCAAGAGACCCAGTACTTC. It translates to CASSRRQGGTTYQETQYF.